A single sample is the source of the 4 T cell receptor beta chains below, sequenced in a study of identical twins. TCRdb re-called the 5' RACE reads with MiXCR, one entry per CDR3 protein. The sample contains approximately 300,000 distinct CDR3 sequences, roughly 10% of which appear only once. Another study also made use of these data, one on yellow fever vaccine responses in identical twins.

The material sequenced was CD8+ T cells sorted from blood. These receptors came from a woman under 30 in good health.

This clonotype has ten or more counts. The chain is built from TRBV20-1 and TRBJ2-3; 9 bases are a match to TRBD1. CDR3 length equals 15 residues. Germline V gene sequence: CDR1 DFQATT, CDR2 SNEGSKA (reference sequence). Losses at the gene ends were 4 bases for V and 2 bases for J; bases not matched to a gene: 7. CDR3 amino acids: CSATPGQGDTDTQYF. In DNA form, the CDR3 reads TGCAGTGCTACTCCGGGACAGGGAGACACAGATACGCAGTATTTT.

This clonotype was detected many times. This sequence joins TRBV4-3 and TRBJ2-7; D might be TRBD1 or TRBD2, each matching 5 bases. This CDR3 comprises 14 residues. The V and J ends lost 4 bases and 7 bases respectively, with 17 bases between them. The germline CDR1 and CDR2 sequences are LGHNA and YSLEER. The CDR3 bases are TGCGCCAGCAGCCGTACGGGGCCCGTACGGGAGCAGTACTTC. This sequence encodes CASSRTGPVREQYF.

This clonotype was picked up many times. The V call is TRBV6-2 or TRBV6-3, the J call TRBJ2-1, with D possibly being TRBD1 (5 bases). This CDR3 contains 14 residues. V gave up 6 bases and J gave up 3 bases, with 12 bases separating them. Germline V gene data show CDR1 as MNHEY and CDR2 as SVGEGT. The CDR3 sequence is CASSLGVDYNEQFF. The CDR3 DNA reads as TGTGCCAGCAGCCTAGGGGTAGACTACAATGAGCAGTTCTTC.

This clonotype appeared many times. This chain uses TRBV12-3 or TRBV12-4 with TRBJ2-1; the match to TRBD2 covers 13 bases. The CDR3 spans 16 residues. The ends lost 7 bases at V and 7 bases at J; junction bases unmatched: 10. The CDR3 loop reads CASTQPTSGGGNEQFF. DNA for the CDR3: TGTGCCAGCACTCAACCTACTAGCGGGGGGGGGAATGAGCAGTTCTTC.